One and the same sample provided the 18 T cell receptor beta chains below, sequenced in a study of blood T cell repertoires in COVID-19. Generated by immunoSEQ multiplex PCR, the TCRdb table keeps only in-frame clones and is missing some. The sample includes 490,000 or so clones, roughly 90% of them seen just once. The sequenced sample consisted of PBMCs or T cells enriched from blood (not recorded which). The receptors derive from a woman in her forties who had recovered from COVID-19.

Here the CDR3 DNA reads TGCGCCAGCAGCCCCTCGACTAGCGGACCATACGAGCAGTACTTC. Translating gives CASSPSTSGPYEQYF. V gene TRBV4-1 combines with J gene TRBJ2-7, with 9 nucleotides matching TRBD2. Germline V lookup: CDR1 MGHRA, CDR2 YSYEKL. The length of the CDR3 is 15 residues. Unmatched junction bases numbered 8, after V lost 4 bases and J lost 4 bases.

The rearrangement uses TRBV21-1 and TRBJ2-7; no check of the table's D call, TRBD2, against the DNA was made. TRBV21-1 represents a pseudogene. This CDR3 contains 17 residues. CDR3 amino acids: CATLKGRECRSAYEQYF. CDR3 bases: TGTGCCACCCTTAAAGGGCGGGAGTGTCGTAGCGCCTACGAGCAGTACTTC.

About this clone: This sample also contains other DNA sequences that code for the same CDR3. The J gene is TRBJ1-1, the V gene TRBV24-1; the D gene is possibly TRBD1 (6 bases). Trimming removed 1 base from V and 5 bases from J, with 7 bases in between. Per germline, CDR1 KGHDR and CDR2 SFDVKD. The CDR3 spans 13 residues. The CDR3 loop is CATSDFGQTEAFF. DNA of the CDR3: TGTGCCACCAGTGATTTCGGACAGACTGAAGCTTTCTTT.

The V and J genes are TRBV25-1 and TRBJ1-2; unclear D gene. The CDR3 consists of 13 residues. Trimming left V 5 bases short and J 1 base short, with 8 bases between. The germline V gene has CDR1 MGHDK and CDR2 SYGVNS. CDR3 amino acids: CASSLSFNYGYTF. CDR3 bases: TGTGCCAGCAGTCTCAGTTTTAACTATGGCTACACCTTC.

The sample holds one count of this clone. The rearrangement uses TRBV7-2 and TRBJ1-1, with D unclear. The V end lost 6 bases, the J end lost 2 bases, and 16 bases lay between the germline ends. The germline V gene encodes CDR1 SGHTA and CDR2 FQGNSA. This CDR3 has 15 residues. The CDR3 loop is CASRYRLAGNTEAFF. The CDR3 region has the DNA TGTGCCAGCAGGTACCGCCTAGCGGGAAACACTGAAGCTTTCTTT. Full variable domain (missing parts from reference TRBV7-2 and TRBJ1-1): GAGVSQSPSNKVTEKGKDVELRCDPISGHTALYWYRQSLGQGLEFLIYFQGNSAPDKSGLPSDRFSAERTGGSVSTLTIQRTQQEDSAVYLCASRYRLAGNTEAFFGQGTRLTVV.

CDR3 region: CASSQERGGWGTYEQYF. The CDR3, as DNA: TGCGCCAGCAGCCAAGAAAGAGGGGGTTGGGGGACCTACGAGCAGTACTTC. This sequence joins TRBV4-3 and TRBJ2-7; maybe TRBD1 (6 bases). The CDR3 totals 17 residues. Germline CDR1 LGHNA, CDR2 YSLEER. Trimming stripped 0 bases from V and 2 bases from J, with 17 bases between.

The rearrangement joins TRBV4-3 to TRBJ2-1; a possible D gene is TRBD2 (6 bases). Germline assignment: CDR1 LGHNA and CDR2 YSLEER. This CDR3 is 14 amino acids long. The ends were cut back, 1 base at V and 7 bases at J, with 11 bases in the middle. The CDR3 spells CASSQAGLENEQFF. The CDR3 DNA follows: TGCGCCAGCAGCCAAGCGGGACTTGAAAATGAGCAGTTCTTC.

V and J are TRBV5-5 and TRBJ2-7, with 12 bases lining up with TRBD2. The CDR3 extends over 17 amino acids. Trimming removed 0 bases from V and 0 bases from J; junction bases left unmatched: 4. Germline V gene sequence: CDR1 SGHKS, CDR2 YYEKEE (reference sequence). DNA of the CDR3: TGTGCCAGCAGCTTGGAGGCTAGCGGGGGGGGCTCCTACGAGCAGTACTTC. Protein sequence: CASSLEASGGGSYEQYF.

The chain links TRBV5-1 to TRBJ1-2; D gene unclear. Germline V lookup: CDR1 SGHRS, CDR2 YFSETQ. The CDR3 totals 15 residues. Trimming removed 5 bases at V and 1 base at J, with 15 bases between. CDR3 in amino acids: CASSSAGHFNYGYTF. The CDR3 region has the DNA TGCGCCAGCAGTTCGGCGGGCCACTTTAACTATGGCTACACCTTC.

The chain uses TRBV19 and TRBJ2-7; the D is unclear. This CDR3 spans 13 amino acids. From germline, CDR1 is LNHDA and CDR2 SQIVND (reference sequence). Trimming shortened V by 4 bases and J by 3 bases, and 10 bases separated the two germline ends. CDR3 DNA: TGTGCCAGTAGTAACGGTCATGGCTACGAGCAGTACTTC. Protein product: CASSNGHGYEQYF.

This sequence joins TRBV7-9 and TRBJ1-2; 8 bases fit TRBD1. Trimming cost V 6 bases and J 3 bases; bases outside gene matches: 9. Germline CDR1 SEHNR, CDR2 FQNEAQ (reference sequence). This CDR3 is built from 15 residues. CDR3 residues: CASRQTGGVHYGYTF. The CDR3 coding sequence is TGTGCCAGCAGACAAACAGGGGGAGTGCACTATGGCTACACCTTC.

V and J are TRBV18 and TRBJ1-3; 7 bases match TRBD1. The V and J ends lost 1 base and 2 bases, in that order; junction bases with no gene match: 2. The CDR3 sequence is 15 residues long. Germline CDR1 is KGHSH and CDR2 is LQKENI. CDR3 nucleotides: TGTGCCAGCTCACCACAGGGGGCTGCTGGAAACACCATATATTTT. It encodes CASSPQGAAGNTIYF.

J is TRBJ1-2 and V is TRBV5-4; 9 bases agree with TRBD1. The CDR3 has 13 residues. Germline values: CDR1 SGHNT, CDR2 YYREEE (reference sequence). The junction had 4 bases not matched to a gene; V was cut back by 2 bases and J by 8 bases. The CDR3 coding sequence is TGTGCCAGCAGCTTACAGGGGGCGCGAGGCTACACCTTC. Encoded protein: CASSLQGARGYTF.

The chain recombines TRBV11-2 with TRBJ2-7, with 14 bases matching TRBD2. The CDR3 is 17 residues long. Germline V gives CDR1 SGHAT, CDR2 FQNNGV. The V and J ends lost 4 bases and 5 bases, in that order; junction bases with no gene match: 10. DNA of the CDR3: TGTGCCAGCAGCTCGGGACTAGCGGGAGCTTATCCCCACGAGCAGTACTTC. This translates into CASSSGLAGAYPHEQYF. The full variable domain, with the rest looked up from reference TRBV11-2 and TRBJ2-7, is EAGVAQSPRYKIIEKRQSVAFWCNPISGHATLYWYQQILGQGPKLLIQFQNNGVVDDSQLPKDRFSAERLKGVDSTLKIQPAKLEDSAVYLCASSSGLAGAYPHEQYFGPGTRLTVT.

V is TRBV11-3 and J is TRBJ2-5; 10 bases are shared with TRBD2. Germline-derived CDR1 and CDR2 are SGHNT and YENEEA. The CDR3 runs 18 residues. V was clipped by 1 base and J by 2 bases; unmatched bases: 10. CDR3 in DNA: TGTGCCAGCAGCTTAGCTCGGACCAGCGGGAGGGAGCAAGAGACCCAGTACTTC. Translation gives CASSLARTSGREQETQYF.

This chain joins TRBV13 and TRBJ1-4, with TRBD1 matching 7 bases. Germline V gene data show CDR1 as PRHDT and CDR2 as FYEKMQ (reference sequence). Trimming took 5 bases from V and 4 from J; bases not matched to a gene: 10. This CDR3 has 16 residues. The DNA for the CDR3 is TGTGCCAGCAGCCCGCGACAGGGACCCAATAATGAAAAACTGTTTTTT. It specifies CASSPRQGPNNEKLFF.

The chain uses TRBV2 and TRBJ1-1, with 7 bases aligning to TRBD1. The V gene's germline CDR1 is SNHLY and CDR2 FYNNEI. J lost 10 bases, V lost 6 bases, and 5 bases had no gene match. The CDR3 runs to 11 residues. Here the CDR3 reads CASSDTGVAFF. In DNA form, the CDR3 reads TGTGCCAGCAGCGACACAGGGGTAGCTTTCTTT.

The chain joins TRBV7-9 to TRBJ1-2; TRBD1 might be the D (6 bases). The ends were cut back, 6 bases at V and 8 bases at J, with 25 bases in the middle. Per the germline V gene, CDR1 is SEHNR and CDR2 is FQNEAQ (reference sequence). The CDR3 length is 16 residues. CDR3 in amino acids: CASSPYRDTGWYGYTF. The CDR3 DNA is TGTGCCAGCAGTCCATACCGGGACACCGGGTGGTACGGCTACACCTTC.